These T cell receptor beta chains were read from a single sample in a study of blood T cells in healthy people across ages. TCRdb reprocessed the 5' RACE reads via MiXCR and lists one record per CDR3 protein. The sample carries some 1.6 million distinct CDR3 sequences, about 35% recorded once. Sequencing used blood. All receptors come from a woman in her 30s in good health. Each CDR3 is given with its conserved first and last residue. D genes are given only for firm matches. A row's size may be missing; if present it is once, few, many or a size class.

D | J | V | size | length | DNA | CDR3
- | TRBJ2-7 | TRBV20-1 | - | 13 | TGCAGTGTCGACCGAACGAGCTCCTACGAGCAGTACTTC | CSVDRTSSYEQYF
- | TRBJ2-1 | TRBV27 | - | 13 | TGTGCCAGCAGTCCCCTGGGTAAAAATGAGCAGTTCTTC | CASSPLGKNEQFF
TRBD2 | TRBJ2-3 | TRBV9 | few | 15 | TGTGCCAGCAGCGTGGGAGGGAGGAGGACAGATACGCAGTATTTT | CASSVGGRRTDTQYF
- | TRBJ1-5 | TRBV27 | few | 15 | TGTGCCAGCAGTCAGGGGAGATATAGCAATCAGCCCCAGCATTTT | CASSQGRYSNQPQHF
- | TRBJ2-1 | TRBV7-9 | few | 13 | TGTGCCAGCAGCTTCATAAGCCTCAATGAGCAGTTCTTC | CASSFISLNEQFF
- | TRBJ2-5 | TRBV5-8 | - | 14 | TGTGCCAGCAGCTTCCGGAGTACCCAAGAGACCCAGTACTTC | CASSFRSTQETQYF
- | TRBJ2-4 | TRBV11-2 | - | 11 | TGTGCCAGCAGGATGGACTCGGTTCAGTACTTC | CASRMDSVQYF
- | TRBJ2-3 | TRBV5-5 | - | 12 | TGTGCCAGCAGAAAGGGGGCAGATACGCAGTATTTT | CASRKGADTQYF
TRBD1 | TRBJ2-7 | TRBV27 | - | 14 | TGTGCCAGCAGCTTGGGACAGACATCCATGGAGCAGTACTTC | CASSLGQTSMEQYF
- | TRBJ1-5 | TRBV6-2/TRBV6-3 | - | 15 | TGTGCCAGCAGTTACTCTGGGGAGGTCGGTCAGCCCCAGCATTTT | CASSYSGEVGQPQHF
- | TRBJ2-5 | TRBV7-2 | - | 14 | TGTGCCAGCAGCCTTGTAGCGTCCAAGGAGACCCAGTACTTC | CASSLVASKETQYF
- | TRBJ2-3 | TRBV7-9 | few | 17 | TGTGCCAGCAGCTTAGCGGCGCGGTTGAGGGGTGCAGATACGCAGTATTTT | CASSLAARLRGADTQYF
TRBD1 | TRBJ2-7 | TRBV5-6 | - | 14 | TGTGCCAGCAGCGACGACAGGGGGATAGGGGAGCAGTACTTC | CASSDDRGIGEQYF
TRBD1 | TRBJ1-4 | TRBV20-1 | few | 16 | TGCAGTGCTAGAGAGACAGGGGGCTTGGGTAATGAAAAACTGTTTTTT | CSARETGGLGNEKLFF
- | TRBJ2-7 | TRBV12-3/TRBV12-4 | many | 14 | TGTGCCAGCAGTTTTGGACAGCAGTCCTACGAGCAGTACTTC | CASSFGQQSYEQYF
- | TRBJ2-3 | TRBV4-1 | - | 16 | TGCGCCAGCAGCCAAGAGGCTTTTCCTAGCACAGATACGCAGTATTTT | CASSQEAFPSTDTQYF
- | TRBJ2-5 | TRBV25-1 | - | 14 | TGTGCCAGCAGTTATGGGGTAGCGGTACAGACCCAGTACTTC | CASSYGVAVQTQYF
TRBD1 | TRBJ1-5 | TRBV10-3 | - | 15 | TGTGCCATCAGTGATAGACAGGGTTTTGATCAGCCCCAGCATTTT | CAISDRQGFDQPQHF
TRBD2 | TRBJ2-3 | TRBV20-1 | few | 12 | TGCAGTGCCCCCGGGGGGGGAGGTACGCAGTATTTT | CSAPGGGGTQYF
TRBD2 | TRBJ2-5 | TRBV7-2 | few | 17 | TGTGCCAGCAGCTTATTTTTTCTAGCGGGAGGCCAAGAGACCCAGTACTTC | CASSLFFLAGGQETQYF
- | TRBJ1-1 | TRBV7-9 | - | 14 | TGTGCCAGCAGGGCAGGACAGAAGGGGTTTGAAGCTTTCTTT | CASRAGQKGFEAFF
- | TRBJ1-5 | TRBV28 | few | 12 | TGTGCCAGCAGTTTCCCCGCAAGGGACCAGCATTTT | CASSFPARDQHF
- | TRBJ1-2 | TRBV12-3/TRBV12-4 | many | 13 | TGTGCCAGCAGTTCAGACAGGAACTATGGCTACACCTTC | CASSSDRNYGYTF
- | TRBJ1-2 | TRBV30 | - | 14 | TGTGCCTGGAGCGGGGCAGGCGGGTATCATGGCTACACCTTC | CAWSGAGGYHGYTF
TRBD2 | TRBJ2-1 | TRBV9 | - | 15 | TGTGCCAGCAGCGCTGGGACTAGCGGGGGAAATGAGCAGTTCTTC | CASSAGTSGGNEQFF
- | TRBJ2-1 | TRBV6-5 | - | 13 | TGTGCCAGCAGTTACCCCACCCTGAATGAGCAGTTCTTC | CASSYPTLNEQFF
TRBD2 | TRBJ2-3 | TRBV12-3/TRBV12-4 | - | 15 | TGTGCCAGCCGCTCTCCTAGCGGGAGGGCAGATACGCAGTATTTT | CASRSPSGRADTQYF
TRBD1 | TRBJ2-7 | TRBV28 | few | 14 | TGTGCCAGCAGTTTATGGGACAGGGCCTACGAGCAGTACTTC | CASSLWDRAYEQYF
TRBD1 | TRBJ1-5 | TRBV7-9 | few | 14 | TGTGCCAGCAGCTTCGGACAGGACAATCAGCCCCAGCATTTT | CASSFGQDNQPQHF
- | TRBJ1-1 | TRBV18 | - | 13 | TGTGCCAGCTCAGCGGACATTTACACTGAAGCTTTCTTT | CASSADIYTEAFF
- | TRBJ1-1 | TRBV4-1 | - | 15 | TGCGCCAGCAGCCCGGACGAGGGCCTGAACACTGAAGCTTTCTTT | CASSPDEGLNTEAFF
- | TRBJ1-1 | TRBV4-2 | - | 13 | TGTGCCAGCAGCCAAGGGATGTACACTGAAGCTTTCTTT | CASSQGMYTEAFF
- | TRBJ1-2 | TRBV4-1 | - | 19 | TGCGCCAGCAGCCAAGCGGGGAGGGTAGGGACTATAGCTAACTATGGCTACACCTTC | CASSQAGRVGTIANYGYTF
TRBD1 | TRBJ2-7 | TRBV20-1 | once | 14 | TGCAGTGCTCCCGACAGGGGGTCAGCCTACGAGCAGTACTTC | CSAPDRGSAYEQYF
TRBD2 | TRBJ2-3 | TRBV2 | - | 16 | TGTGCCAGCACCCCGGGCCCTCTAGCGGTCTCGGATACGCAGTATTTT | CASTPGPLAVSDTQYF
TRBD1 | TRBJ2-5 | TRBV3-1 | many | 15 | TGTGCCAGCAGCCGACCCGGGACAGAACAAGAGACCCAGTACTTC | CASSRPGTEQETQYF
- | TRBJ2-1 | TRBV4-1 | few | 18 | TGCGCCAGCAGCCATCCCCTCCAGGCTAGTCACTCCTACAATGAGCAGTTCTTC | CASSHPLQASHSYNEQFF
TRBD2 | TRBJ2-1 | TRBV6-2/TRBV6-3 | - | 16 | TGTGCCAGCCTCCCGTATGGGAGGGCCCTAAACAATGAGCAGTTCTTC | CASLPYGRALNNEQFF
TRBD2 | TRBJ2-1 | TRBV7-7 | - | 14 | TGTGCCAGCAGCCAAGGACTAGCGGGAGATGAGCAGTTCTTC | CASSQGLAGDEQFF
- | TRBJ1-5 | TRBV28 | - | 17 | TGTGCCAGCAGTACACTTCCCGGGACCTATAGCAATCAGCCCCAGCATTTT | CASSTLPGTYSNQPQHF
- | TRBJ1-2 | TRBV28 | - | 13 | TGTGCCAGCAGCACCTACGGTAACTATGGCTACACCTTC | CASSTYGNYGYTF